Listed below are T cell receptor beta chains from one sample, sequenced in a study of early T cells in non-severe SARS-CoV-2 infection. TCRdb processed the 5' RACE reads anew with MiXCR; each CDR3 protein has one entry. Of around 57,000 distinct CDR3 sequences in the sample, approximately 6.1% were seen once. The sample here was whole blood, taken at baseline. The receptor source for this set is an adult who was a healthcare worker with PCR-confirmed SARS-CoV-2 infection or an uninfected control (not recorded which). Each CDR3 is given with its conserved first and last residue. The D gene is left open where the match is weak. For some rows the clone size is stated as once, few or many, or as a class when expanded; others skip it.

>TRBJ2-7|many|TRBV3-1|NA
CASSQGLRSYEQYF
TGTGCCAGCAGCCAAGGGCTTCGCTCCTACGAGCAGTACTTC
>TRBJ1-1|many|TRBV2|NA
CASSEMRDTEAFF
TGTGCCAGCAGCGAAATGCGGGACACTGAAGCTTTCTTT
>TRBJ2-2|many|TRBV6-1|NA
CASSPSPGTGELFF
TGTGCCAGCAGTCCCTCCCCGGGGACCGGGGAGCTGTTTTTT
>TRBJ2-3|few|TRBV24-1|TRBD2
CATSDVTSGNTDTQYF
TGTGCCACCAGTGATGTGACTAGCGGAAACACAGATACGCAGTATTTT
>TRBJ1-6|many|TRBV25-1|NA
CASNRGGSSYNSPLHF
TGTGCCAGCAATAGGGGGGGGAGCTCCTATAATTCACCCCTCCACTTT
>TRBJ2-1|few|TRBV28|TRBD2
CASSLLAGSHEQFF
TGTGCCAGCAGTTTACTAGCGGGATCGCATGAGCAGTTCTTC
>TRBJ1-1|few|TRBV7-8|NA
CASSSQAPSTEAFF
TGTGCCAGCAGCTCCCAGGCCCCCAGCACTGAAGCTTTCTTT
>TRBJ2-5|many|TRBV4-2|TRBD2
CASSQDGLAQETQYF
TGTGCCAGCAGCCAAGATGGACTAGCGCAAGAGACCCAGTACTTC
>TRBJ2-1|NA|TRBV6-1|TRBD1
CASRDSLYNEQFF
TGTGCCAGTCGGGACAGCCTGTACAATGAGCAGTTCTTC
>TRBJ2-1|few|TRBV7-2|NA
CASSLGIGGSYNEQFF
TGTGCCAGCAGCTTAGGAATAGGGGGCTCCTACAATGAGCAGTTCTTC
>TRBJ1-1|NA|TRBV19|NA
CASRKGRVNTEAFF
TGTGCCAGTAGGAAAGGGAGGGTGAACACTGAAGCTTTCTTT
>TRBJ2-7|many|TRBV29-1|NA
CSVVGGYEQYF
TGCAGCGTTGTCGGGGGCTACGAGCAGTACTTC
>TRBJ2-3|many|TRBV5-6|NA
CASSARTTYTDTQYF
TGTGCCAGCAGCGCCAGGACAACCTACACAGATACGCAGTATTTT
>TRBJ2-7|few|TRBV12-2|NA
CASRLAEGHHNPHYEQYF
TGTGCAAGTCGCTTAGCGGAGGGACACCATAACCCCCACTACGAGCAGTACTTC
>TRBJ1-2|NA|TRBV6-2/TRBV6-3|NA
CASSYSRGVTNYGYTF
TGTGCCAGCAGTTACTCGAGAGGAGTTACTAACTATGGCTACACCTTC
>TRBJ2-1|many|TRBV19|NA
CASSPGTASGYNEQFF
TGTGCCAGTAGTCCAGGGACAGCGAGCGGGTACAATGAGCAGTTCTTC
>TRBJ2-3|NA|TRBV27|NA
CASSLSKDTQYF
TGTGCCAGCAGTTTATCGAAGGATACGCAGTATTTT
>TRBJ2-7|NA|TRBV10-3|TRBD2
CAISGTSGRSPEQYF
TGTGCCATCAGTGGGACTAGCGGGAGGTCTCCCGAGCAGTACTTC
>TRBJ2-1|few|TRBV11-3|TRBD2
CASSSTGGYEDEQFF
TGTGCCAGCAGCTCGACGGGAGGGTATGAGGATGAGCAGTTCTTC
>TRBJ2-7|few|TRBV20-1|NA
CSASEQLKGEQYF
TGCAGTGCTAGCGAGCAGCTAAAGGGGGAGCAGTACTTC
>TRBJ2-1|NA|TRBV9|NA
CASSATYNEQFF
TGTGCCAGCAGCGCTACCTACAATGAGCAGTTCTTC
>TRBJ1-2|many|TRBV13|NA
CASSEAARYGYTF
TGTGCCAGCAGCGAAGCAGCCCGCTATGGCTACACCTTC
>TRBJ2-5|many|TRBV6-5|NA
CASTRDPNSQETQYF
TGTGCCAGCACCCGGGACCCTAATAGCCAAGAGACCCAGTACTTC
>TRBJ2-4|many|TRBV20-1|TRBD1
CSARDQGGNIQYF
TGCAGTGCTAGAGATCAAGGGGGCAACATTCAGTACTTC
>TRBJ2-7|many|TRBV6-2/TRBV6-3|NA
CASSSRENYEQYF
TGTGCCAGCAGCTCCCGAGAGAACTACGAGCAGTACTTC
>TRBJ2-7|many|TRBV5-4|TRBD1
CASSRDRESYEQYF
TGTGCCAGCAGCCGCGACAGGGAGAGCTACGAGCAGTACTTC
>TRBJ1-1|many|TRBV5-6|NA
CASSFPDRGLTEAFF
TGTGCCAGCAGCTTCCCAGATCGGGGTCTAACTGAAGCTTTCTTT
>TRBJ2-7|few|TRBV4-3|NA
CASSQEAGEFYEQYF
TGCGCCAGCAGCCAAGAGGCAGGGGAATTCTACGAGCAGTACTTC
>TRBJ1-5|few|TRBV28|NA
CASSPIGTNSNQPQHF
TGTGCCAGCAGTCCCATCGGTACCAATAGCAATCAGCCCCAGCATTTT
>TRBJ2-4|NA|TRBV19|TRBD2
CASSIWASGPLAKNIQYF
TGTGCCAGTAGTATATGGGCTAGCGGGCCGCTAGCCAAAAACATTCAGTACTTC
>TRBJ2-1|few|TRBV28|TRBD2
CASSLEGLAGHNEQFF
TGTGCCAGCAGTTTAGAAGGACTAGCGGGCCACAATGAGCAGTTCTTC
>TRBJ2-1|many|TRBV28|NA
CASSSPRGNEQFF
TGTGCCAGCAGTTCTCCTAGGGGGAACGAGCAGTTCTTC
>TRBJ2-2|many|TRBV10-2|TRBD2
CASSGTSGSPGELFF
TGCGCCAGCAGTGGGACTAGCGGGAGCCCGGGGGAGCTGTTTTTT
>TRBJ2-7|many|TRBV29-1|TRBD2
CSVVFGGGRMDEQYF
TGCAGCGTTGTTTTCGGTGGCGGGAGAATGGACGAGCAGTACTTC
>TRBJ2-1|many|TRBV24-1|TRBD2
CATSDLPTSTSGSYNEQFF
TGTGCCACCAGTGATTTGCCGACGTCGACTAGCGGGTCCTACAATGAGCAGTTCTTC
>TRBJ2-1|few|TRBV4-2|NA
CASSQASRANEQFF
TGTGCCAGCAGCCAGGCGAGCAGGGCCAATGAGCAGTTCTTC
>TRBJ2-3|NA|TRBV28|NA
CASNSRTDTQYF
TGTGCCAGCAACTCAAGGACAGATACGCAGTATTTT
>TRBJ1-4|many|TRBV3-1|NA
CASSQHGTTNEKLFF
TGTGCCAGCAGCCAGCACGGGACAACTAATGAAAAACTGTTTTTT
>TRBJ2-2|many|TRBV7-6|NA
CASSITGAPNTGELFF
TGTGCCAGCAGCATAACAGGCGCTCCGAACACCGGGGAGCTGTTTTTT
>TRBJ1-5|NA|TRBV28|TRBD1
CASSSPGQVNSNQPQHF
TGTGCCAGCAGCTCCCCGGGACAGGTCAATAGCAATCAGCCCCAGCATTTT
>TRBJ1-2|many|TRBV5-1|NA
CASSFDTSNGYTF
TGCGCCAGCAGCTTTGATACGTCGAATGGCTACACCTTC
>TRBJ2-7|many|TRBV7-2|TRBD2
CASSSTSGRGPYF
TGTGCCAGCAGCTCAACTAGCGGGAGAGGTCCGTACTTC
>TRBJ2-2|few|TRBV6-5|TRBD2
CASRQTSGRITGELFF
TGTGCCAGCAGGCAGACTAGCGGGAGGATCACCGGGGAGCTGTTTTTT
>TRBJ2-7|NA|TRBV7-9|NA
CASSSDGPSYEQYF
TGTGCCAGCAGCTCGGACGGCCCCTCCTACGAGCAGTACTTC
>TRBJ2-1|many|TRBV4-2|NA
CASSQEGQLLYNEQFF
TGTGCCAGCAGCCAAGAAGGTCAGCTACTATACAATGAGCAGTTCTTC
>TRBJ1-5|NA|TRBV7-9|NA
CASSPAGRGNQPQHF
TGTGCCAGCAGCCCCGCCGGACGGGGCAATCAGCCCCAGCATTTT
>TRBJ2-1|NA|TRBV19|TRBD2
CASSISGRAVYNEQFF
TGTGCCAGTAGTATCAGCGGGAGGGCCGTCTACAATGAGCAGTTCTTC
>TRBJ2-1|many|TRBV30|NA
CAWSAGTNNEQFF
TGTGCCTGGAGTGCCGGGACAAACAATGAGCAGTTCTTC
>TRBJ2-7|many|TRBV19|TRBD1
CASSIRGQGIYEQYF
TGTGCCAGTAGTATACGGGGACAGGGGATCTACGAGCAGTACTTC
>TRBJ1-5|many|TRBV28|NA
CASSLGGGGQPQHF
TGTGCCAGCAGTTTAGGGGGGGGCGGTCAGCCCCAGCATTTT
>TRBJ1-2|many|TRBV19|NA
CASSPLGAYGYTF
TGTGCCAGTAGTCCCCTCGGAGCCTATGGCTACACCTTC
>TRBJ1-6|NA|TRBV28|NA
CASSLYRSENSPLHF
TGTGCCAGCAGTTTGTACAGGAGTGAAAATTCACCCCTCCACTTT
>TRBJ1-1|NA|TRBV30|NA
CAWSAGLLKTEAFF
TGTGCCTGGAGTGCGGGACTGCTGAAGACTGAAGCTTTCTTT
>TRBJ2-5|many|TRBV9|TRBD2
CASSVDASGQETQYF
TGTGCCAGCAGCGTAGACGCTAGCGGACAAGAGACCCAGTACTTC
>TRBJ2-7|many|TRBV4-1|TRBD2
CASSQLGLASNEQYF
TGCGCCAGCAGCCAACTTGGACTAGCTTCTAACGAGCAGTACTTC
>TRBJ2-7|few|TRBV7-6|NA
CASSPYPPREQYF
TGTGCCAGCAGCCCCTACCCACCACGGGAGCAGTACTTC
>TRBJ1-2|many|TRBV29-1|NA
CSVDRAGRNYGYTF
TGCAGCGTTGATAGGGCAGGGCGAAACTATGGCTACACCTTC
>TRBJ2-2|NA|TRBV25-1|TRBD1
CASSGTPGQGRTWELFF
TGTGCCAGCAGTGGGACACCGGGACAGGGCCGAACATGGGAGCTGTTTTTT
>TRBJ2-1|many|TRBV28|TRBD2
CASSLWAGGKNEQFF
TGTGCCAGCAGTTTATGGGCGGGAGGAAAGAATGAGCAGTTCTTC
>TRBJ2-2|many|TRBV11-2|TRBD2
CASSLTTSRTTGELFF
TGTGCCAGCAGCTTAACGACTAGCAGGACCACCGGGGAGCTGTTTTTT